Below, 32 T cell receptor beta chains from the same sample are listed, as sequenced in a study of CD8+ T cells in alopecia areata. Treatment indicated: oral pan-JAK inhibitor, 5-10 mg twice daily. TCR sequencing used cDNA made by reverse transcription of extracted RNA. Sequenced by immunoSEQ multiplex PCR; TCRdb stores in-frame clones only, minus some. The data show approximately 200,000 clones, roughly 64% seen once. The sample in question was CD4+ T cells sorted from blood, obtained at week 24, from a patient treated with tofacitinib. These receptors were obtained from a human donor with alopecia areata.

The V gene is TRBV7-2, the J gene TRBJ1-6, with unresolved D. Germline CDR1 SGHTA, CDR2 FQGNSA. The CDR3 length is 15 residues. The V and J ends lost 2 bases and 7 bases respectively, with 12 bases between them. The CDR3 spells CASSLSAGVNSPLHF. DNA for the CDR3: TGTGCCAGCAGCTTATCGGCCGGGGTCAATTCACCCCTCCACTTT.

The chain joins TRBV7-8 to TRBJ1-5, with D uncertain. Trimming pared 4 bases from V and 0 bases from J, leaving 10 bases between. Germline V lookup: CDR1 SGHVS, CDR2 FQNEAQ. The CDR3 is 15 amino acids. The CDR3 spells CASSSTEYSNQPQHF. In DNA form, the CDR3 reads TGTGCCAGCAGCTCCACGGAGTATAGCAATCAGCCCCAGCATTTT. Using reference TRBV7-8 and TRBJ1-5 for the parts outside the CDR3, the full variable domain is GAGVSQSPRYKVAKRGQDVALRCDPISGHVSLFWYQQALGQGPEFLTYFQNEAQLDKSGLPSDRFFAERPEGSVSTLKIQRTQQEDSAVYLCASSSTEYSNQPQHFGDGTRLSIL.

CDR3 DNA sequence: TGTGCCAGCAGCCTATGGGGGAGTTCGACCTATGGCTACACCTTC. It encodes CASSLWGSSTYGYTF. The chain recombines TRBV7-2 with TRBJ1-2; D perhaps matches TRBD1 (5 bases). The ends were cut back, 5 bases at V and 4 bases at J, with 17 bases in the middle. This CDR3 is 15 amino acids long. CDR1 and CDR2 from the germline V gene are SGHTA and FQGNSA.

Only a few counts were recorded for this clone. The rearrangement links TRBV6-6 to TRBJ1-2; D ambiguous. In germline, CDR1 is MNHNY, CDR2 SVGAGI (reference sequence). The CDR3 length is 11 residues. With 4 bases removed from V and 8 bases from J, the gap between germline ends came to 8 bases. CDR3 DNA: TGTGCCAGCAGTTTGAGACTCGGCTACACCTTC. It is translated as CASSLRLGYTF.

This chain uses TRBV5-1 with TRBJ1-1, with D maybe TRBD1 (6 bases). The CDR3 is 15 residues long. Germline V gene sequence: CDR1 SGHRS, CDR2 YFSETQ. With 3 bases removed from V and 1 base from J, the gap between germline ends came to 13 bases. The CDR3 sequence is CASSSYPQGNTEAFF. CDR3 nucleotides: TGCGCCAGCAGCTCGTACCCACAGGGGAACACTGAAGCTTTCTTT.

The chain employs TRBV7-2 and TRBJ2-3; D is undetermined. Looked up from germline, CDR1 is SGHTA and CDR2 is FQGNSA. This CDR3 is built from 14 residues. V lost 1 base and J lost 0, with 5 bases in between. CDR3 sequence: CASSLVRSTDTQYF. The DNA of the CDR3 is TGTGCCAGCAGCTTAGTTAGAAGCACAGATACGCAGTATTTT.

This clone was found once. The chain carries TRBV7-9 and TRBJ2-7; no clear D. CDR3 length: 11 residues. Germline-derived CDR1 and CDR2 are SEHNR and FQNEAQ (reference sequence). V dropped 5 bases and J dropped 2 bases, with 4 bases sitting between them. The CDR3 region is CASSHAYEQYF. CDR3 DNA: TGTGCCAGCAGCCACGCCTACGAGCAGTACTTC.

The CDR3, as DNA: TGTGCCAGCTCACCACGGGGGAGGGACACTGAAGCTTTCTTT. This gives the protein CASSPRGRDTEAFF. The gene calls are TRBV18 and TRBJ1-1, with D perhaps matching TRBD1 (5 bases). CDR1 is KGHSH, CDR2 LQKENI, per germline. The length of the CDR3 is 14 residues. Trimming took off 1 base at V and 3 bases at J, with 9 bases between the two ends.

This sequence joins TRBV18 and TRBJ2-3, with D uncertain. From germline, CDR1 is KGHSH and CDR2 LQKENI. There are 11 residues in the CDR3. Trimming removed 6 bases at V and 9 bases at J, with 10 bases between. The CDR3 sequence: CASSREDTQYF. CDR3 nucleotide sequence: TGTGCCAGCTCGCGTGAGGACACGCAGTATTTT.

J is TRBJ2-4 and V is TRBV28; D assignment may be TRBD1 or TRBD2 (5 bases each). The CDR3 has 15 residues. V was cut by 1 base and J by 5 bases, with 12 bases left in between. Germline CDR1 MDHEN, CDR2 SYDVKM. The CDR3 DNA is TGTGCCAGCAGTTTATTTTGGTCGGGACAAAACATTCAGTACTTC. Translating gives CASSLFWSGQNIQYF. The variable domain in full, completed from reference TRBV28 and TRBJ2-4, reads DVKVTQSSRYLVKRTGEKVFLECVQDMDHENMFWYRQDPGLGLRLIYFSYDVKMKEKGDIPEGYSVSREKKERFSLILESASTNQTSMYLCASSLFWSGQNIQYFGAGTRLSVL.

The chain has TRBV27 and TRBJ1-5; D gene unclear. V lost 4 bases to trimming and J lost 5 bases, with 9 bases between them. The CDR3 covers 13 residues. The germline V gene encodes CDR1 MNHEY and CDR2 SMNVEV (reference sequence). CDR3 region: CASSYVSDQPQHF. DNA of the CDR3: TGTGCCAGCAGTTACGTATCGGATCAGCCCCAGCATTTT.

This clone was seen more than once but under ten times. The chain joins TRBV25-1 to TRBJ2-1; the match to TRBD2 covers 8 bases. CDR3 length equals 16 residues. J gave up 8 bases and V 4 bases, and 13 bases lay outside the gene matches. Germline V lookup: CDR1 MGHDK, CDR2 SYGVNS. The CDR3 DNA sequence: TGTGCCAGCAGTGGCGATCTCGGGACTAGGTTTGATGAGCAGTTCTTC. This encodes CASSGDLGTRFDEQFF.

The chain combines TRBV4-3 with TRBJ2-3; the match to TRBD2 covers 7 bases. This CDR3 is 17 amino acids long. Trimming took 0 bases from V and 0 from J; bases not matched to a gene: 6. CDR1 is LGHNA and CDR2 is YSLEER in the germline V gene. CDR3 residues: CASSQELVAGSTDTQYF. The CDR3 DNA follows: TGCGCCAGCAGCCAAGAACTCGTAGCGGGTAGCACAGATACGCAGTATTTT.

The chain has TRBV9 and TRBJ2-2, with a possible D match to TRBD2 (5 bases). Trimming took off 1 base at V and 3 bases at J, with 13 bases between the two ends. Germline V gene data show CDR1 as SGDLS and CDR2 as YYNGEE. The CDR3 has 16 residues. The CDR3 reads CASSVSGSPYTGELFF. The CDR3 DNA reads TGTGCCAGCAGCGTAAGTGGGAGCCCGTACACCGGGGAGCTGTTTTTT.

This clone was recorded only once. The rearrangement uses TRBV30 and TRBJ2-2, with a tentative D call TRBD2 (6 bases). CDR3 size: 14 residues. Between the trimmed V and J ends, which lost 4 bases and 4 bases, there was a span of 13 bases. CDR1 GTSNPN and CDR2 SVGIG come from the germline V gene (reference sequence). The CDR3 nucleotides are TGTGCCTGGACCAGTGGGACTTTCACCGGGGAGCTGTTTTTT. Its protein is CAWTSGTFTGELFF.

This clone was seen a few times. The gene calls are TRBV19 and TRBJ2-1; 8 bases fit TRBD2. The germline CDR1 and CDR2 sequences are LNHDA and SQIVND (reference sequence). CDR3 length: 14 amino acids. The V segment lost 7 bases and the J segment 5 bases; nucleotides outside the gene matches: 7. In nucleotides, the CDR3 is TGTGCCAGTAAAAAGCTACTAGCGGACAATGAGCAGTTCTTC. It yields the protein CASKKLLADNEQFF.

This sequence joins TRBV7-9 and TRBJ1-2, with D uncertain. The length of the CDR3 is 14 residues. Germline CDR1 and CDR2: SEHNR and FQNEAQ (reference sequence). The ends were cut back, 1 base at V and 4 bases at J, with 10 bases in the middle. DNA for the CDR3: TGTGCCAGCAGCTTAGAAAGGGTTGTCTATGGCTACACCTTC. Protein sequence: CASSLERVVYGYTF.

This rearrangement joins TRBV9 to TRBJ2-1; perhaps TRBD2 as D (6 bases). The germline V gene encodes CDR1 SGDLS and CDR2 YYNGEE. The V end lost 1 base, the J end lost 5 bases, and 16 bases lay between the germline ends. There are 16 residues in the CDR3. Here the CDR3 DNA reads TGTGCCAGCAGCGTATCTCCGGGGGTTGGGAACAATGAGCAGTTCTTC. It is translated as CASSVSPGVGNNEQFF. The full variable domain, its missing parts supplied by reference TRBV9 and TRBJ2-1, is DSGVTQTPKHLITATGQRVTLRCSPRSGDLSVYWYQQSLDQGLQFLIQYYNGEERAKGNILERFSAQQFPDLHSELNLSSLELGDSALYFCASSVSPGVGNNEQFFGPGTRLTVL.

CDR3 DNA sequence: TGTGCCAGCAGCTTTCGTGCAAGAGGTAACTACGAGCAGTACTTC. It yields the protein CASSFRARGNYEQYF. The chain carries TRBV7-2 and TRBJ2-7; D gene uncertain. Trimming stripped 3 bases from V and 3 bases from J, with 15 bases between. In germline, CDR1 is SGHTA, CDR2 FQGNSA. This CDR3 has 15 residues.

This clone was observed a single time. The chain employs TRBV30 and TRBJ2-5; D gene uncertain. The CDR3 sequence is 12 residues long. Trimming removed 0 bases from V and 5 bases from J, with 7 bases in between. CDR1 and CDR2 from the germline V gene are GTSNPN and SVGIG (reference sequence). The CDR3 DNA reads as TGTGCCTGGAGTGTAGTTGTGGAGACCCAGTACTTC. The encoded protein is CAWSVVVETQYF.

Here the CDR3 DNA reads TGCAGCGTTGATATCGGGCAGGGAGGAGATCGCTATGGCTACACCTTC. This codes for CSVDIGQGGDRYGYTF. The chain couples TRBV29-1 to TRBJ1-2; D is possibly TRBD1 (5 bases). V was clipped by 3 bases and J by 4 bases, with 21 bases between them. Germline CDR1 reads SQVTM; CDR2 reads ANQGSEA. This CDR3 contains 16 residues. Full variable domain (rest looked up from reference TRBV29-1 and TRBJ1-2): SAVISQKPSRDICQRGTSLTIQCQVDSQVTMMFWYRQQPGQSLTLIATANQGSEATYESGFVIDKFPISRPNLTFSTLTVSNMSPEDSSIYLCSVDIGQGGDRYGYTFGSGTRLTVV.

This clone turned up a few times. This chain links TRBV30 with TRBJ2-1; TRBD1 matches 8 bases. Germline V gene lookup returns CDR1 GTSNPN and CDR2 SVGIG (reference sequence). CDR3 length: 14 amino acids. Germline trimming cut 5 bases from V and 4 bases from J; bases unmatched to any gene: 7. The CDR3: CAWQTGGNYNEQFF. DNA for the CDR3: TGTGCCTGGCAAACAGGGGGTAATTACAATGAGCAGTTCTTC.

The chain uses TRBV6-6 and TRBJ2-5; the match to TRBD2 covers 8 bases. The CDR3 length is 16 residues. Trimming at V came to 0 bases and at J to 0 bases, leaving 3 bases not matched to a gene. Germline loops: CDR1 MNHNY, CDR2 SVGAGI (reference sequence). CDR3 region: CASSYSGGGYQETQYF. The CDR3 coding sequence is TGTGCCAGCAGTTACTCCGGGGGGGGGTACCAAGAGACCCAGTACTTC.

Note on this clone: A read error may produce the germline difference seen at one junction end. This chain connects TRBV7-2 to TRBJ2-3; 8 bases are a match to TRBD2. The CDR3 consists of 15 residues. Germline V lookup: CDR1 SGHTA, CDR2 FQGNSA. The CDR3 sequence is CASKVSGGTPDTQYF. The CDR3 DNA reads as TGTGCAAGCAAGGTCTCGGGAGGGACACCAGATACGCAGTATTTT.

This clone appeared a few times. The chain links TRBV7-2 to TRBJ1-5, with a weak D call TRBD1 (5 bases). This CDR3 is 16 amino acids long. Germline V CDR1 and CDR2: SGHTA, FQGNSA. Trimming took off 3 bases at V and 4 bases at J, with 16 bases between the two ends. Written as DNA, the CDR3 is TGTGCCAGCAGCTTGGGCAGGGCCAGATCTAATCAGCCCCAGCATTTT. The encoded protein is CASSLGRARSNQPQHF.

This clone was observed a few times. This chain uses TRBV4-3 with TRBJ1-5; tentative D call: TRBD1 (6 bases). CDR3 length: 14 amino acids. CDR1 is LGHNA and CDR2 is YSLEER in the germline V gene. The V end lost 3 bases, the J end lost 7 bases, and 13 bases lay between the germline ends. Here the CDR3 reads CASSQWGTGQPQHF. The CDR3, as DNA: TGCGCCAGCAGCCAGTGGGGTACAGGGCAGCCCCAGCATTTT.

The rearrangement joins TRBV4-3 to TRBJ2-2; D call uncertain. The CDR3 length is 16 residues. CDR1 LGHNA and CDR2 YSLEER come from the germline V gene. Trimming removed 0 bases at V and 2 bases at J, with 10 bases between. This CDR3 is CASSQESGHNTGELFF. The CDR3 region has the DNA TGCGCCAGCAGCCAAGAGTCGGGCCACAACACCGGGGAGCTGTTTTTT.

J is TRBJ2-7 and V is TRBV30, with TRBD2 identical over 8 bases. Trimming removed 3 bases from V and 5 bases from J; junction bases left unmatched: 12. The germline gives CDR1 GTSNPN, CDR2 SVGIG (reference sequence). The CDR3 sequence is 15 residues long. CDR3 residues: CAWRKFSGTGDEQYF. The CDR3 region has the DNA TGTGCCTGGAGAAAATTTAGCGGGACTGGGGACGAGCAGTACTTC.

The V and J genes are TRBV27 and TRBJ1-5; D is possibly TRBD1 (5 bases). V dropped 1 base and J dropped 5 bases, with 18 bases sitting between them. The CDR3 spans 17 residues. Germline values: CDR1 MNHEY, CDR2 SMNVEV (reference sequence). CDR3 loop: CASSLFSPGVGDQPQHF. As DNA, the CDR3 is TGTGCCAGCAGTTTATTTTCTCCGGGGGTGGGCGATCAGCCCCAGCATTTT.

The chain couples TRBV10-3 to TRBJ2-3; TRBD2 aligns across 10 bases. Germline CDR1 ENHRY, CDR2 SYGVKD. The CDR3 is made up of 18 amino acids. J gave up 0 bases and V 6 bases, and 12 bases lay outside the gene matches. CDR3 sequence: CAISGGLAKRISTDTQYF. The CDR3 DNA is TGTGCCATCAGCGGGGGACTAGCGAAACGTATCAGCACAGATACGCAGTATTTT.

This chain joins TRBV23-1 and TRBJ2-7; weak D call: TRBD1 (7 bases). TRBV23-1 is an open reading frame, and its role is uncertain. With 6 bases removed from V and 0 bases from J, the gap between germline ends came to 12 bases. This CDR3 has 14 amino acids. The CDR3, as DNA: TGCGCCAGCAGGGGGGGACAGCGCTCCTACGAGCAGTACTTC. Translating it yields CASRGGQRSYEQYF.

The chain is built from TRBV5-1 and TRBJ1-6; D remains unclear. The germline V gene encodes CDR1 SGHRS and CDR2 YFSETQ. This CDR3 is built from 15 residues. The ends were cut back, 0 bases at V and 3 bases at J, with 7 bases in the middle. As DNA, the CDR3 is TGCGCCAGCAGCTTGGTCGGCAGCTATAATTCACCCCTCCACTTT. This gives the protein CASSLVGSYNSPLHF.